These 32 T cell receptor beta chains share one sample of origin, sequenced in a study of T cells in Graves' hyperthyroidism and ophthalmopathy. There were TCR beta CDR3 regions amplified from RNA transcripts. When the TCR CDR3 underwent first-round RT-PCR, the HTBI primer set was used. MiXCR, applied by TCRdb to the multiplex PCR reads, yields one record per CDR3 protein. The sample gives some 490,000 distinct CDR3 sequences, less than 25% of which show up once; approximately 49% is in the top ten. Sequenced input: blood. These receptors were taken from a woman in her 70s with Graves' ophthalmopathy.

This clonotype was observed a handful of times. CDR3 nucleotide sequence: TGTGCCAGCCACAAAGGGGTAGCGGGAGGGACCTACGAGCAGTACTTC. As protein: CASHKGVAGGTYEQYF. This chain uses TRBV25-1 with TRBJ2-7, with 11 bases matching TRBD2. Germline lookup yields CDR1 MGHDK and CDR2 SYGVNS. J lost 2 bases, V lost 8 bases, and 11 bases had no gene match. CDR3 length equals 16 residues.

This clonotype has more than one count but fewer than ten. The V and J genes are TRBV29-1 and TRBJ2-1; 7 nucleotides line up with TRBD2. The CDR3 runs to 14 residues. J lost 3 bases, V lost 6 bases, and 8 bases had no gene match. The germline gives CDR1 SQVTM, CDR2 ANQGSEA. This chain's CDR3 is CSVLRLASYNEQFF. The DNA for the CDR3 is TGCAGCGTCCTACGACTAGCTAGCTACAATGAGCAGTTCTTC.

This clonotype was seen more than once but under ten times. The CDR3: CASSLARSGRAGVYSYNEQFF. In DNA form, the CDR3 reads TGTGCCAGCAGCTTAGCCCGGTCCGGGAGGGCCGGAGTTTATTCCTACAATGAGCAGTTCTTC. The rearrangement joins TRBV7-9 to TRBJ2-1, with TRBD2 identical over 8 bases. The CDR3 has 21 residues. Per the germline V gene, CDR1 is SEHNR and CDR2 is FQNEAQ (reference sequence). Unmatched junction bases numbered 17, after V lost 0 bases and J lost 1 base.

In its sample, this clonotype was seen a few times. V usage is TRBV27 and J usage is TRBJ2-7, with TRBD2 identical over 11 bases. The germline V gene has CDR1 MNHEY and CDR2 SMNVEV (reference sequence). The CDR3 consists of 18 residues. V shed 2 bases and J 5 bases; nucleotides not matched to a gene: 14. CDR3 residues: CASSLVGTSGSLRHEQYF. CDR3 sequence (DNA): TGTGCCAGCAGTTTAGTAGGCACTAGCGGGAGTCTAAGGCACGAGCAGTACTTC.

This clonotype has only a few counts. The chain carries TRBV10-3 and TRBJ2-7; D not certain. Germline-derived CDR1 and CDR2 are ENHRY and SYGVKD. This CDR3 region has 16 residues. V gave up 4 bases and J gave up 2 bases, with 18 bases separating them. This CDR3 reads CAISVTAPQDAYEQYF. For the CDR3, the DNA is TGTGCCATCAGTGTCACGGCTCCTCAAGATGCCTACGAGCAGTACTTC.

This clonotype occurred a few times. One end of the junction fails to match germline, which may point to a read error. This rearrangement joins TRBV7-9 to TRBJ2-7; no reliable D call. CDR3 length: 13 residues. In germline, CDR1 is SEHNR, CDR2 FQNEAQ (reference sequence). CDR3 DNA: TGTGCCAGCGGCTTTCTCCTCTCCTACGAGCAGTACTTC. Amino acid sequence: CASGFLLSYEQYF.

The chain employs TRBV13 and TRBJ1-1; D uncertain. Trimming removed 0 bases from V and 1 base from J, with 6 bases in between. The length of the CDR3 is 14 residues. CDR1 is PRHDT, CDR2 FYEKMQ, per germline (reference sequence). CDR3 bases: TGTGCCAGCAGCTTAGGGTACAGGAACACTGAAGCTTTCTTT. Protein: CASSLGYRNTEAFF.

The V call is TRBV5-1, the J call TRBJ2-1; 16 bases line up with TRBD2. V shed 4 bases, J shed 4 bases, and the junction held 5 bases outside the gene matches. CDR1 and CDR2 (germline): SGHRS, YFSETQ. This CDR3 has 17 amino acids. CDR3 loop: CASSRGTSGRVYNEQFF. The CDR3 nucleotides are TGCGCCAGCAGCCGGGGGACTAGCGGGAGGGTATACAATGAGCAGTTCTTC.

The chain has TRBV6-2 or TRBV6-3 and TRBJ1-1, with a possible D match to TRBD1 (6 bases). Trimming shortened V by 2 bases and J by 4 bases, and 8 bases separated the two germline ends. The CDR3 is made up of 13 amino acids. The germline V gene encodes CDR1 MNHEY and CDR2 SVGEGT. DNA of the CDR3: TGTGCCAGCAGTTACAGGGGGGGCACTGAAGCTTTCTTT. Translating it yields CASSYRGGTEAFF.

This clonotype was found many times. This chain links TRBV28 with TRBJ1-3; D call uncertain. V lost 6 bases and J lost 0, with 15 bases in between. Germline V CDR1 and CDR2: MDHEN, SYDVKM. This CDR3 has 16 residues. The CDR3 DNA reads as TGTGCCAGCAGAACCGGTCGGACGGTCTCTGGAAACACCATATATTTT. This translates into CASRTGRTVSGNTIYF.

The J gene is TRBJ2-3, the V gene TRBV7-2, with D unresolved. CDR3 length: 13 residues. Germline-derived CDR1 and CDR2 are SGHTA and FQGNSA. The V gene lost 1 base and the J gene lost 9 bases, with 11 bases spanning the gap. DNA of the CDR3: TGTGCCAGCAGCTTAGGGACGTCCCAGACGCAGTATTTT. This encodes CASSLGTSQTQYF.

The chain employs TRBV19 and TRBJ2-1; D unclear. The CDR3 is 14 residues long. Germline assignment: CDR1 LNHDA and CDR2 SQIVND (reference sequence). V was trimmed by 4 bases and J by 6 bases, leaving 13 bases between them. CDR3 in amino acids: CASSKVGSSNEQFF. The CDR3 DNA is TGTGCCAGTAGTAAGGTTGGTAGCTCCAATGAGCAGTTCTTC.

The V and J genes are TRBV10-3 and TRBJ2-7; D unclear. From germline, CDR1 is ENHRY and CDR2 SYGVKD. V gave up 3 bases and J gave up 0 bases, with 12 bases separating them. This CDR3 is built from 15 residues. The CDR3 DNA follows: TGTGCCATCAGTGACACCAAAGATCCCTCCTACGAGCAGTACTTC. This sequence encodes CAISDTKDPSYEQYF.

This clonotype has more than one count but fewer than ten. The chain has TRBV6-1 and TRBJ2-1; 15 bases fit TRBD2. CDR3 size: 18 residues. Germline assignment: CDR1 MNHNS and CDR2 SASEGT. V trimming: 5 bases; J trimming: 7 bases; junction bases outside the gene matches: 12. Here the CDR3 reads CASSPGTGLAGGRNEQFF. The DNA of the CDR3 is TGTGCCAGCAGTCCCGGGACGGGACTAGCGGGAGGAAGAAATGAGCAGTTCTTC.

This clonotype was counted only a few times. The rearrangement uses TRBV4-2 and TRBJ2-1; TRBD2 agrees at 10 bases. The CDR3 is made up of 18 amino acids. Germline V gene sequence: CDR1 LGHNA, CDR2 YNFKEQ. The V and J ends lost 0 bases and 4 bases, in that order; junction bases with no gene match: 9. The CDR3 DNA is TGTGCCAGCAGCCAAGAAGGTTCCGGACTAGCGGATTACAATGAGCAGTTCTTC. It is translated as CASSQEGSGLADYNEQFF.

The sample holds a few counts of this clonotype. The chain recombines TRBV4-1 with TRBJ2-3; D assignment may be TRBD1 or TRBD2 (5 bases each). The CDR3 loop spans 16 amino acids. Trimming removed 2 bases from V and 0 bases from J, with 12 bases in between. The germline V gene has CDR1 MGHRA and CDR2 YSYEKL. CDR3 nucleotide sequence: TGCGCCAGCAGCCAACCCCGGGGCGCTAGCACAGATACGCAGTATTTT. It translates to CASSQPRGASTDTQYF.

The CDR3 bases are TGCAGTGCTGCAAATAGCGAGAGCGCCCAAGATACGCAGTATTTT. Translation gives CSAANSESAQDTQYF. V is TRBV20-1 and J is TRBJ2-3, with a weak D call TRBD2 (5 bases). V lost 5 bases to trimming and J lost 5 bases, with 20 bases between them. Germline assignment: CDR1 DFQATT and CDR2 SNEGSKA (reference sequence). The CDR3 is 15 residues long.

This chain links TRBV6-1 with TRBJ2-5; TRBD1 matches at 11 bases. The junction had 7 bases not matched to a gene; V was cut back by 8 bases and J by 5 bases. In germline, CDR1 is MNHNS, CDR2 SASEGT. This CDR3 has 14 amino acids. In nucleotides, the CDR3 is TGTGCCAGCGTGGACAGGGGGCCTTTGGAGACCCAGTACTTC. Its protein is CASVDRGPLETQYF.

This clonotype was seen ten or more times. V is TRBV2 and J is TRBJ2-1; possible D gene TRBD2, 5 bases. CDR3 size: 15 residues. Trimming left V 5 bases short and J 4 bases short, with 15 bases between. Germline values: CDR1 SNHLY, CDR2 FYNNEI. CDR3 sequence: CASSKRTGGYNEQFF. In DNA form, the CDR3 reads TGTGCCAGCAGTAAAAGGACTGGTGGATACAATGAGCAGTTCTTC.

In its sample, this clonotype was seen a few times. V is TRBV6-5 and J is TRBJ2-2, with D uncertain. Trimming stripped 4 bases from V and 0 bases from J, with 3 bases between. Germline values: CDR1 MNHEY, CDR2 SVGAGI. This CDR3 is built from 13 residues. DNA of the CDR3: TGTGCCAGCAGTTGGTCGAACACCGGGGAGCTGTTTTTT. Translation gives CASSWSNTGELFF.

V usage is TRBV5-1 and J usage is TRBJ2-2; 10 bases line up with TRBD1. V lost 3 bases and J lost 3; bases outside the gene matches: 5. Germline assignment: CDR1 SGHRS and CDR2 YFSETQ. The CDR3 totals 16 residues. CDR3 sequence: CASSSDRGRYTGELFF. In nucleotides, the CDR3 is TGCGCCAGCAGCTCCGACAGGGGGCGATACACCGGGGAGCTGTTTTTT. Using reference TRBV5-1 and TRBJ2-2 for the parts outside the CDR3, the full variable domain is KAGVTQTPRYLIKTRGQQVTLSCSPISGHRSVSWYQQTPGQGLQFLFEYFSETQRNKGNFPGRFSGRQFSNSRSEMNVSTLELGDSALYLCASSSDRGRYTGELFFGEGSRLTVL.

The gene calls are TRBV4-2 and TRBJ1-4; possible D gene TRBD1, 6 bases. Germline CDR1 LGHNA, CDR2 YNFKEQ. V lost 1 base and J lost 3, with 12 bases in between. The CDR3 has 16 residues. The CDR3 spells CASSQVPTGSNEKLFF. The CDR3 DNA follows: TGTGCCAGCAGCCAAGTTCCGACAGGCTCTAATGAAAAACTGTTTTTT.

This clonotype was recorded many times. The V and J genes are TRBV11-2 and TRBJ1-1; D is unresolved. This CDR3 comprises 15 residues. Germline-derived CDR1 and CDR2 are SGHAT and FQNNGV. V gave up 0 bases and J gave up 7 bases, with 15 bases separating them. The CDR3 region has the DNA TGTGCCAGCAGCTTAGAGGGAGGAACTCTCTTTGAAGCTTTCTTT. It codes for CASSLEGGTLFEAFF.

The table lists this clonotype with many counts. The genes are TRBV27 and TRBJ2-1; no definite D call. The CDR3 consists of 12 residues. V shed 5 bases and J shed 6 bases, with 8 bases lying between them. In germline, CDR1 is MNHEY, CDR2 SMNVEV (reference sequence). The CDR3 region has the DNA TGTGCCAGCAGTCGACGGACCAATGAGCAGTTCTTC. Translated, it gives CASSRRTNEQFF.

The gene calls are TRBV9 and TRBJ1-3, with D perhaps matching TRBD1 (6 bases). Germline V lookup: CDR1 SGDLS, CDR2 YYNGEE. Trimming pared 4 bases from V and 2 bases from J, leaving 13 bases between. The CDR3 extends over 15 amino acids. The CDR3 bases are TGTGCCAGCAGCCAGGGGCTGATCACTGGAAACACCATATATTTT. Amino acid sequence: CASSQGLITGNTIYF.

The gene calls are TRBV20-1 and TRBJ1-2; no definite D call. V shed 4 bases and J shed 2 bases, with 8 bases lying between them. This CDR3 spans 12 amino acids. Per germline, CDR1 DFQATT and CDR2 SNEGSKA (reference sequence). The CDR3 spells CSATDQNYGYTF. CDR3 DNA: TGCAGTGCTACGGACCAGAACTATGGCTACACCTTC.

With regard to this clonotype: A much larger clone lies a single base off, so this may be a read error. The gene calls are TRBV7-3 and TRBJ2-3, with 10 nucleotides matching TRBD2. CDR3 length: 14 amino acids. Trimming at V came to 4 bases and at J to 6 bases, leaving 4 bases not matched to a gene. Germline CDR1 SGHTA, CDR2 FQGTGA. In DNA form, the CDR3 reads TGTGCCAGCAGCTCTAGCGGGGGAGGGGATACGCAGTATTTT. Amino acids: CASSSSGGGDTQYF.

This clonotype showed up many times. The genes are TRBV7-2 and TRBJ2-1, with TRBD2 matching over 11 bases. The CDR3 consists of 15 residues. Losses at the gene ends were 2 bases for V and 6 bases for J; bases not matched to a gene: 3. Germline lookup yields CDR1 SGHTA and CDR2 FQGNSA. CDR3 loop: CASSLQLAGVNEQFF. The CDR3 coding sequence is TGTGCCAGCAGCTTACAACTAGCGGGAGTCAATGAGCAGTTCTTC. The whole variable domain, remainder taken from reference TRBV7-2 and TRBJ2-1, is GAGVSQSPSNKVTEKGKDVELRCDPISGHTALYWYRQSLGQGLEFLIYFQGNSAPDKSGLPSDRFSAERTGGSVSTLTIQRTQQEDSAVYLCASSLQLAGVNEQFFGPGTRLTVL.

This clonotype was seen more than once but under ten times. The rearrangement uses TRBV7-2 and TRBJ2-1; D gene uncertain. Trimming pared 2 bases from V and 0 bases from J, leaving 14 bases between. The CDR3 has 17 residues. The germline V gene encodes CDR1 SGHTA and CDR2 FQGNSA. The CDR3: CASSLTFGGSSYNEQFF. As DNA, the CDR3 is TGTGCCAGCAGCTTAACTTTCGGCGGTTCCTCCTACAATGAGCAGTTCTTC.

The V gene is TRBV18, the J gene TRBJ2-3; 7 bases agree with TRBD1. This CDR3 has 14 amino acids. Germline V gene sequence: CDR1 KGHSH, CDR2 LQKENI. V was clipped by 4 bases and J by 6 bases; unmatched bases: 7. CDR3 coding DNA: TGTGCCAGCTCACTCGGACAGGCCTCCGATACGCAGTATTTT. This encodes CASSLGQASDTQYF.

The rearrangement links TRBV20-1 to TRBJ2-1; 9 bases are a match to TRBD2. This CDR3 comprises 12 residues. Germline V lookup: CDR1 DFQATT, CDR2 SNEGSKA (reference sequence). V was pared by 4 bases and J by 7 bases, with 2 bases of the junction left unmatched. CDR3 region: CSAIAGANEQFF. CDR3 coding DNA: TGCAGTGCTATAGCGGGAGCGAATGAGCAGTTCTTC.

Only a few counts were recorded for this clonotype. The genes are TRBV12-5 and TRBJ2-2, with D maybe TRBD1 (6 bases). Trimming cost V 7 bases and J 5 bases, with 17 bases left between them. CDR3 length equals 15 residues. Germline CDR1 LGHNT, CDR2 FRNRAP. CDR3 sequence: CASAPITTGTGELFF. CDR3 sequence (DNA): TGTGCTAGTGCCCCAATTACCACAGGGACCGGGGAGCTGTTTTTT.